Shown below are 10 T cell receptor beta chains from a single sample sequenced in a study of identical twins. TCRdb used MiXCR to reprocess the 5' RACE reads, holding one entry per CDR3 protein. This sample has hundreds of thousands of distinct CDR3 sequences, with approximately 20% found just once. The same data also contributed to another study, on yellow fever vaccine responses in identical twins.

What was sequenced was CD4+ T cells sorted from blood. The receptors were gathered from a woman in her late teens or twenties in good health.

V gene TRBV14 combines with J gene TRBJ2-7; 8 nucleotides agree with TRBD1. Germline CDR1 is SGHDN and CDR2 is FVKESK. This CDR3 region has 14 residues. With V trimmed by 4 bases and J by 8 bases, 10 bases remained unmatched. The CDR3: CASSLGTGTTKQYF. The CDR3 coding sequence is TGTGCCAGCAGCCTTGGGACAGGTACGACGAAGCAGTACTTC.

This CDR3 is CASSPQTSGGGNEQFF. For the CDR3, the DNA is TGCGCCAGCAGCCCCCAGACTAGCGGGGGAGGGAATGAGCAGTTCTTC. This rearrangement joins TRBV5-1 to TRBJ2-1; 12 nucleotides agree with TRBD2. Germline V lookup: CDR1 SGHRS, CDR2 YFSETQ. This CDR3 is 16 amino acids long. The V and J ends lost 4 bases and 7 bases, in that order; junction bases with no gene match: 9.

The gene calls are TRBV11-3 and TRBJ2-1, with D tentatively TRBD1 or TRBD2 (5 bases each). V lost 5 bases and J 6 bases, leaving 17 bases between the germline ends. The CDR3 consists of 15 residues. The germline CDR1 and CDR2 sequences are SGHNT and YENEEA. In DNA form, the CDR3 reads TGTGCCAGCAGCGGAGGTCAGGGAACGTCCAATGAGCAGTTCTTC. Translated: CASSGGQGTSNEQFF.

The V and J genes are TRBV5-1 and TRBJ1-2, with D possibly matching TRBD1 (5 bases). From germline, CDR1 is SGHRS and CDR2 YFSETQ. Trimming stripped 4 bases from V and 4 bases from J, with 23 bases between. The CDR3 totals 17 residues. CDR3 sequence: CASSPVLGGRGSYGYTF. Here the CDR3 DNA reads TGCGCCAGCAGCCCCGTTTTGGGGGGACGAGGGAGCTATGGCTACACCTTC.

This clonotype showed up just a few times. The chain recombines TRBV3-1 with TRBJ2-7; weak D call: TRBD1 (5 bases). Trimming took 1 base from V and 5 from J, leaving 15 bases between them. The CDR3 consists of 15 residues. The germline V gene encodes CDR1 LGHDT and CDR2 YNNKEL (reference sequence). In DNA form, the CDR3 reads TGTGCCAGCAGCCAAGGCCCAGGGCTGTTTCACGAGCAGTACTTC. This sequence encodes CASSQGPGLFHEQYF.

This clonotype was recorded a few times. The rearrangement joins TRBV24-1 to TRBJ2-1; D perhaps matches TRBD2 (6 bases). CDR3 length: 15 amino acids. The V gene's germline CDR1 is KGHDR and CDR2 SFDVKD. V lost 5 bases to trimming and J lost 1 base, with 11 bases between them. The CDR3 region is CATSGSGGSYNEQFF. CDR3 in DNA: TGTGCCACCAGTGGGTCCGGGGGATCCTACAATGAGCAGTTCTTC.

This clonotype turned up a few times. The CDR3 loop reads CASSLTPTGANQPQHF. CDR3 DNA: TGTGCCAGCAGCTTAACCCCGACAGGGGCAAATCAGCCCCAGCATTTT. The chain couples TRBV7-6 to TRBJ1-5, with 8 bases lining up with TRBD1. This CDR3 has 16 amino acids. The V gene's germline CDR1 is SGHVS and CDR2 FNYEAQ. V shed 2 bases and J 4 bases; nucleotides not matched to a gene: 7.

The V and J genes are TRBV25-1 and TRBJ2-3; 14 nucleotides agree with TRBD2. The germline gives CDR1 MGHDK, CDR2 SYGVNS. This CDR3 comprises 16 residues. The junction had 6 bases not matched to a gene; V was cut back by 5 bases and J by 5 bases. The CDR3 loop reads CASSNQGLAGGDTQYF. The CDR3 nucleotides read TGTGCCAGCAGTAACCAAGGACTAGCGGGAGGAGATACGCAGTATTTT.

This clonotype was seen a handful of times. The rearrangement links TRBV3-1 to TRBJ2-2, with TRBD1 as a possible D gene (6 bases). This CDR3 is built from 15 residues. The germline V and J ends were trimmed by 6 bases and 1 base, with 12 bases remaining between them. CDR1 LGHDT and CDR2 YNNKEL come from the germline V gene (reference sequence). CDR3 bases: TGTGCCAGCAGTATACAGGGCTTGAACACCGGGGAGCTGTTTTTT. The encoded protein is CASSIQGLNTGELFF.

The chain's CDR3 is CASSLVGELMNTEAFF. The DNA of the CDR3 is TGTGCCAGCAGCTTAGTCGGAGAACTAATGAACACTGAAGCTTTCTTT. The chain combines TRBV7-9 with TRBJ1-1; D gene unclear. Deletions cut 1 base from V and 0 bases from J, with 12 bases between. Germline loops: CDR1 SEHNR, CDR2 FQNEAQ (reference sequence). This CDR3 has 16 amino acids.